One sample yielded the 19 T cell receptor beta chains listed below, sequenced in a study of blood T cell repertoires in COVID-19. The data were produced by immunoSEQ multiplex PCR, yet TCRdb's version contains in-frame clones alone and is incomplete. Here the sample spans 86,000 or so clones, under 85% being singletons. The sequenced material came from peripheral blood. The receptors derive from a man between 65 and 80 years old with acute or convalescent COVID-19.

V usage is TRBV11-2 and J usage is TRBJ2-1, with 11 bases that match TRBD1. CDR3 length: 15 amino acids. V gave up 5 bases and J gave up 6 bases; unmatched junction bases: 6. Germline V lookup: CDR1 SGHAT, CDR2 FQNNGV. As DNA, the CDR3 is TGTGCCAGCAGCCATCCCGGGACAGGGGGCAATGAGCAGTTCTTC. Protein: CASSHPGTGGNEQFF.

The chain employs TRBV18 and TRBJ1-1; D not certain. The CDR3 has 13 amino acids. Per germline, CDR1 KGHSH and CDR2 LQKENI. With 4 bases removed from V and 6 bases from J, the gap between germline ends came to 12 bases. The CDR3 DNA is TGTGCCAGCTCACTGCTCCAGTCCGCTGAAGCTTTCTTT. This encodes CASSLLQSAEAFF. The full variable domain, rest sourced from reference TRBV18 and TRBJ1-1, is NAGVMQNPRHLVRRRGQEARLRCSPMKGHSHVYWYRQLPEEGLKFMVYLQKENIIDESGMPKERFSAEFPKEGPSILRIQQVVRGDSAAYFCASSLLQSAEAFFGQGTRLTVV.

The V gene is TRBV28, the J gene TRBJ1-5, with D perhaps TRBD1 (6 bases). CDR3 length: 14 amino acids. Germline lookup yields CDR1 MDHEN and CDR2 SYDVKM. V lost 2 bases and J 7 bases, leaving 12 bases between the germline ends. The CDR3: CASSLPQGYQPQHF. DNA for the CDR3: TGTGCCAGCAGTTTACCGCAGGGGTACCAGCCCCAGCATTTT.

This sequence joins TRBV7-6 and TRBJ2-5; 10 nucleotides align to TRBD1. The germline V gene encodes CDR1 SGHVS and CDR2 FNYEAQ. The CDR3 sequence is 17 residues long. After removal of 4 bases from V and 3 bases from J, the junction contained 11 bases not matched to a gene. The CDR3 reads CASSSRRQGAGKETQYF. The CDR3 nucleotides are TGTGCCAGCAGCTCGCGGCGACAGGGGGCCGGGAAAGAGACCCAGTACTTC. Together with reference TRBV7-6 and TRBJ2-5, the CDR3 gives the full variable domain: GAGVSQSPRYKVTKRGQDVALRCDPISGHVSLYWYRQALGQGPEFLTYFNYEAQQDKSGLPNDRFSAERPEGSISTLTIQRTEQRDSAMYRCASSSRRQGAGKETQYFGPGTRLLVL.

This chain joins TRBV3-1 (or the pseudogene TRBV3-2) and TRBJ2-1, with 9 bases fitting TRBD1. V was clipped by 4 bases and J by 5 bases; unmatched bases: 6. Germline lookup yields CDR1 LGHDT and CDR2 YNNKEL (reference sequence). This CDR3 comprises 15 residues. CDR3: CASSPWGTGNNEQFF. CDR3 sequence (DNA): TGTGCCAGCAGCCCGTGGGGGACAGGGAACAATGAGCAGTTCTTC.

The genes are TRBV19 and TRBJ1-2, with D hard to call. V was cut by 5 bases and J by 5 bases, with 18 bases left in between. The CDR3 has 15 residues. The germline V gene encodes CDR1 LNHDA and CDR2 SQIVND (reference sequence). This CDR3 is CASSFPAAENYGYTF. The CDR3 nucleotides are TGTGCCAGTAGTTTCCCCGCGGCAGAAAATTATGGCTACACCTTC. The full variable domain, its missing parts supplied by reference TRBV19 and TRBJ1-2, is DGGITQSPKYLFRKEGQNVTLSCEQNLNHDAMYWYRQDPGQGLRLIYYSQIVNDFQKGDIAEGYSVSREKKESFPLTVTSAQKNPTAFYLCASSFPAAENYGYTFGSGTRLTVV.

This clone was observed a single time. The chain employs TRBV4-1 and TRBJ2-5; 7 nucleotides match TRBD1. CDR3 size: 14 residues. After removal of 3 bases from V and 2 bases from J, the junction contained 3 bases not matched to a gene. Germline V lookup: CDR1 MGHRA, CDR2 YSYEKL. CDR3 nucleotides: TGCGCCAGCAGCCACTGGGACAGACAAGAGACCCAGTACTTC. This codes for CASSHWDRQETQYF.

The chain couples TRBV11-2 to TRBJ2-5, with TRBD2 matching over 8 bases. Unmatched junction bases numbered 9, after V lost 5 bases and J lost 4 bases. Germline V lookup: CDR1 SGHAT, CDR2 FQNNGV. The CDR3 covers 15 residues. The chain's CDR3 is CASSPWAGGAETQYF. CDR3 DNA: TGTGCCAGCAGCCCGTGGGCGGGGGGTGCAGAGACCCAGTACTTC.

CDR3 nucleotides: TGTGCCAGCAGCACCTCGTCCCAGGGTGGCAATCAGCCCCAGCATTTT. Translation: CASSTSSQGGNQPQHF. The V and J genes are TRBV28 and TRBJ1-5, with D maybe TRBD1 (5 bases). Germline V CDR1 and CDR2: MDHEN, SYDVKM. The CDR3 totals 16 residues. Trimming took 6 bases from V and 2 from J, leaving 17 bases between them. Together with reference TRBV28 and TRBJ1-5, the CDR3 gives the full variable domain: DVKVTQSSRYLVKRTGEKVFLECVQDMDHENMFWYRQDPGLGLRLIYFSYDVKMKEKGDIPEGYSVSREKKERFSLILESASTNQTSMYLCASSTSSQGGNQPQHFGDGTRLSIL.

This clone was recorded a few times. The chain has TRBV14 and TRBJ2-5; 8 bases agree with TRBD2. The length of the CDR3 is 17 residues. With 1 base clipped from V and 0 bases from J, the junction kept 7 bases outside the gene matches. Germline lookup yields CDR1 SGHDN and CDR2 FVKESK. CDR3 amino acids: CASSQVAGGGYQETQYF. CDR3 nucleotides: TGTGCCAGCAGCCAAGTGGCGGGGGGCGGTTACCAAGAGACCCAGTACTTC.

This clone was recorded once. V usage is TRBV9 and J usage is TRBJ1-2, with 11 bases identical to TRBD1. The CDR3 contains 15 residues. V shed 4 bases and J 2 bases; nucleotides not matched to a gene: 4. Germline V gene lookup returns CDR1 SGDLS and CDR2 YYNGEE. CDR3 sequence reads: CASSTGDRGNYGYTF. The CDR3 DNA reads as TGTGCCAGCAGCACCGGGGACAGGGGGAACTATGGCTACACCTTC.

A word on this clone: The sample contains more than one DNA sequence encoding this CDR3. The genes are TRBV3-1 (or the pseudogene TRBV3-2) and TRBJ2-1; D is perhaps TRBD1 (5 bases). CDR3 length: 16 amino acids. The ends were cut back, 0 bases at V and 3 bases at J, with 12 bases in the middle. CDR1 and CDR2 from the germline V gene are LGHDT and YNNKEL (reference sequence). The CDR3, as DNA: TGTGCCAGCAGCCAAGATTCGGCAGGGCTCTACAATGAGCAGTTCTTC. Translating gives CASSQDSAGLYNEQFF.

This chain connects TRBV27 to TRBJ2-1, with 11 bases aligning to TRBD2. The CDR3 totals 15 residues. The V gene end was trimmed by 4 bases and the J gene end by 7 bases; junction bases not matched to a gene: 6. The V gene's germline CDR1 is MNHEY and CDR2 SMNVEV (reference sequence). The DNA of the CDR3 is TGTGCCAGCAGTTCCCTAGCGGGGGGTGAGAATGAGCAGTTCTTC. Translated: CASSSLAGGENEQFF.

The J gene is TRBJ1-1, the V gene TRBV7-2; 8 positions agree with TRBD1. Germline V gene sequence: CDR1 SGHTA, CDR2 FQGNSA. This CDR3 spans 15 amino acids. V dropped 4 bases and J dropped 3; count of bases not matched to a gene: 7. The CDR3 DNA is TGTGCCAGCAGCTCAGGCAGGGGGCTTCACACTGAAGCTTTCTTT. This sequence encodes CASSSGRGLHTEAFF.

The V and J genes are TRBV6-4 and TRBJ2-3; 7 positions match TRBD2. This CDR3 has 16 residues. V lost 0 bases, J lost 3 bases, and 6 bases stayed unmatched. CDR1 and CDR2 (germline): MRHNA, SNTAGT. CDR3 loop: CASSDSNSGATDTQYF. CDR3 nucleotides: TGTGCCAGCAGTGACTCGAACAGCGGGGCTACAGATACGCAGTATTTT.

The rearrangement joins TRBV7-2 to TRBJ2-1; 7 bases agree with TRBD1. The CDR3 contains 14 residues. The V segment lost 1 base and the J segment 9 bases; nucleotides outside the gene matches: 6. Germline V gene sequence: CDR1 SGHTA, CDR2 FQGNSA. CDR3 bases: TGTGCCAGCAGCTTAGATTACAGGGGCGGTGAGCAGTTCTTC. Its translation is CASSLDYRGGEQFF.

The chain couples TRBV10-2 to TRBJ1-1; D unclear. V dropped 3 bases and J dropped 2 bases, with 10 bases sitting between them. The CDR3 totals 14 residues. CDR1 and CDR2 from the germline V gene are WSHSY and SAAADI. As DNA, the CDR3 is TGCGCCAGCAGTGACGCCAGACTAAACACTGAAGCTTTCTTT. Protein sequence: CASSDARLNTEAFF.

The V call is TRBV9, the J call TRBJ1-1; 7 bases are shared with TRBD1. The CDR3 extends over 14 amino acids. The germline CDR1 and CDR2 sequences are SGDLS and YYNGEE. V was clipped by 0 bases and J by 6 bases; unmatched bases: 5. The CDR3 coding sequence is TGTGCCAGCAGCGTAGGGGTACAGGGGCCTGAAGCTTTCTTT. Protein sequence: CASSVGVQGPEAFF.

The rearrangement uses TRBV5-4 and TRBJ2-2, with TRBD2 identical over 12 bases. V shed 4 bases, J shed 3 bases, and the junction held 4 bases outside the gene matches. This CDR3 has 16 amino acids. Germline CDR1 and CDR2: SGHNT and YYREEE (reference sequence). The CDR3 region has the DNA TGTGCCAGCAGCAGACGACTAGCGGGGGACACCGGGGAGCTGTTTTTT. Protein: CASSRRLAGDTGELFF. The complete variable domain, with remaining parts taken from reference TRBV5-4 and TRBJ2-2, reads ETGVTQSPTHLIKTRGQQVTLRCSSQSGHNTVSWYQQALGQGPQFIFQYYREEENGRGNFPPRFSGLQFPNYSSELNVNALELDDSALYLCASSRRLAGDTGELFFGEGSRLTVL.